This entry features one T cell receptor beta chain sequence. The sample holds a few counts of this clone. No antigen is known for it. No much larger clone exists at a distance of one base, and base qualities are not known. Ends trimmed: V by 4 bases, J by 7 bases; bases unmatched to a gene: 0. Sequences SGHTS (CDR1) and YDEGEE (CDR2) are obtained from the germline V gene. Including cysteine and phenylalanine, the CDR3 has 13 amino acids. The sequence is cut down to CDR3 DNA, 39 bases in frame from base 1. The data belong to a study of CD8 T cell repertoires and HIV-1 epitope variants (dated by TCRdb to 2018 to 2021). Turning to the overall study: T cells were stimulated in separate culture wells with each of twenty-five peptides representing autologous and known Gag and Nef epitope variants. A 1M T cell aliquot was kept as an uncultured baseline condition, separate from the approximately 80 T cell cultures. The epitopes tested were three Gag epitope families plus Nef HW9 and YT9. T cells were enriched with the EasySep Human T Cell Enrichment Kit and co-cultured with equal numbers of autologous T cell-negative cells as antigen-presenting cells. A total of some 83 T cell cultures were run, with each culture condition done in triplicate except for one peptide, which was done in duplicate. The control conditions were a CMV, EBV and flu peptide pool, the Ebola AY9 epitope as a negative control, and a well with no peptide. For over nine days the cultures were kept in IMDM with gentamicin, and on days 3 and 7 half of the media was changed with IL-2, IL-7 and IL-15 added.

Paper-wide results and their limitations: Several clonotypes recognized the Nef KF9 family and one the HW9 family, with no responses to the TAALDMSHF plasma variant. About nine antigen-specific TCR beta clonotypes were identified, of which 6 or 7 appeared to be cross-reactive for autologous or known escape epitope variants. The assay identified only TCR beta chains and indicated proliferation to antigen, not T cell function or cytokine profile.

The EasySep Human CD8+ T Cell Enrichment Kit was used on day 10 to isolate CD8+ T cells from every culture. TCR beta CDR3 regions were sequenced at survey depth on the immunoSEQ platform. The QIAamp DNA micro kit was used to extract genomic DNA from every cultured and uncultured CD8+ T cell population. Concerning the study's data processing: Samples with under 5,000 productive reads were excluded, and this exclusion removed about 7% of the roughly 80 HIV peptide-stimulated cultures. Sequences were trimmed to CDR3 by a MANAFEST web app, and nonproductive sequences, CDR3s under 5 amino acids, and sequences not starting with C or ending with F/W were removed. For a clonotype to count as antigen-specific, the clonotype had to expand relative to the no-peptide control in at least 2 of 3 replicates at FDR 0.01, and only within one epitope family. A specific clonotype also had to show a frequency at least fivefold higher than in wells stimulated with peptides from other epitope families. The table was pulled from immuneACCESS by TCRdb, which kept in-frame rearrangements only. Such tables lose some clones; where checked, under half of the loss comes from unresolved V genes, and the rest has no known cause. The V and J calls and the clone size are those of that table, but D and trimming were determined from the DNA. The table for this sample lists under 100,000 clones; just under 75% of them were counted only once. In total, the top ten clones hold roughly 24% of the sample.

The sample consisted of uncultured baseline CD8+ T cells from peripheral blood mononuclear cells (PBMCs). This sequence uses TRBV5-8 and TRBJ1-6, with 9 central nucleotides matching TRBD1. The TCR was taken from a male donor with HIV. The sequence in DNA is TGTGCCAGCAGCGACAGGGGGAATTCACCCCTCCACTTT. This yields the protein CASSDRGNSPLHF.